One sample yielded the 30 T cell receptor beta chains listed below, sequenced in a study of naive and memory T cell subsets (dated by TCRdb to the late 2010s). Library preparation used UMI-ligation and nested PCR. Sequencing was performed on an Illumina MiSeq. The ligated cDNA was amplified in four rounds of PCR with nested alpha and beta constant region primers together with the SP2 primer. TCRdb reprocessed the public reads (quality trimming at Q25 with fastp, clone calling with MiXCR) and kept in-frame beta chains. Under each unique CDR3 protein, matching rows form one entry showing the most common genes and DNA. Across this sample there are about 26,000 distinct CDR3 sequences, with over 4% seen only once. The ten largest clones represent roughly 6.8% of the sample. The study reported a robust and sensitive protocol to amplify, sequence and analyze TCRs, based on 3' ligation of a UMI-containing oligonucleotide to TCR cDNA.

The sequencing input was blood. All receptors derive from an adult in good health.

This clonotype came up many times. The J gene is TRBJ2-4, the V gene TRBV12-3 or TRBV12-4; a possible D gene is TRBD2 (6 bases). Trimming left V 5 bases short and J 4 bases short, with 21 bases between. CDR3 length: 17 amino acids. The CDR3 loop reads CASSLRSAGTVKNIQYF. In DNA, the CDR3 is TGTGCCAGCAGTCTAAGATCGGCCGGGACTGTAAAAAACATTCAGTACTTC.

In its sample, this clonotype was seen a few times. CDR3 coding DNA: TGTGCCAGCAGCTTGTTAGACACAGATACGCAGTATTTT. As protein: CASSLLDTDTQYF. This rearrangement joins TRBV7-9 to TRBJ2-3; D ambiguous. Germline assignment: CDR1 SEHNR and CDR2 FQNEAQ (reference sequence). With 3 bases removed from V and 2 bases from J, the gap between germline ends came to 6 bases. This CDR3 comprises 13 residues.

This clonotype was detected ten times or more. V usage is TRBV6-2 or TRBV6-3 and J usage is TRBJ2-1, with 10 positions matching TRBD2. V lost 6 bases, J lost 4 bases, and 12 bases stayed unmatched. This CDR3 is 17 amino acids long. In germline, CDR1 is MNHEY, CDR2 SVGEGT. In DNA, the CDR3 is TGTGCCAGCAGGGCCAGCTTGACTAGCGGGCTATACAATGAGCAGTTCTTC. It translates to CASRASLTSGLYNEQFF.

This clonotype was found many times. This sequence joins TRBV9 and TRBJ2-2, with a tentative D call TRBD1 (5 bases). This CDR3 comprises 17 residues. CDR1 and CDR2 from the germline V gene are SGDLS and YYNGEE. Trimming shortened V by 0 bases and J by 3 bases, and 15 bases separated the two germline ends. The CDR3 reads CASSVASALGDTGELFF. In nucleotides, the CDR3 is TGTGCCAGCAGCGTAGCCAGCGCCTTAGGGGACACCGGGGAGCTGTTTTTT.

At least ten counts were recorded for this clonotype. V usage is TRBV18 and J usage is TRBJ1-5; unclear D gene. Germline-derived CDR1 and CDR2 are KGHSH and LQKENI. V lost 5 bases to trimming and J lost 3 bases, with 14 bases between them. This CDR3 spans 15 amino acids. The CDR3 is CASSKGEGSNQPQHF. The CDR3 DNA follows: TGTGCCAGCTCAAAAGGTGAAGGCTCCAATCAGCCCCAGCATTTT.

This clonotype was recorded at least ten times. The rearrangement joins TRBV6-5 to TRBJ2-1; D possibly corresponds to TRBD2 (5 bases). Germline values: CDR1 MNHEY, CDR2 SVGAGI. This CDR3 contains 16 residues. V was cut by 2 bases and J by 1 base, with 12 bases left in between. Written as DNA, the CDR3 is TGTGCCAGCAGTTACGAACCGGGATGGTCCTACAATGAGCAGTTCTTC. This encodes CASSYEPGWSYNEQFF.

This clonotype was picked up many times. This rearrangement joins TRBV20-1 to TRBJ1-4; TRBD1 aligns across 9 bases. This CDR3 has 17 residues. V shed 0 bases and J 0 bases; nucleotides not matched to a gene: 5. Germline V lookup: CDR1 DFQATT, CDR2 SNEGSKA (reference sequence). The CDR3 protein is CSARDKQGAATNEKLFF. The CDR3 DNA reads as TGCAGTGCTAGAGATAAACAGGGGGCGGCAACTAATGAAAAACTGTTTTTT.

This clonotype was counted ten times or more. This rearrangement joins TRBV12-3 or TRBV12-4 to TRBJ2-3; D gene uncertain. The V end lost 8 bases, the J end lost 1 base, and 10 bases lay between the germline ends. The CDR3 contains 13 residues. CDR3 protein: CASRGPGTDTQYF. The DNA of the CDR3 is TGTGCCAGCCGTGGGCCTGGCACAGATACGCAGTATTTT.

V gene TRBV27 combines with J gene TRBJ2-1, with D uncertain. The V and J ends lost 3 bases and 0 bases respectively, with 6 bases between them. Germline assignment: CDR1 MNHEY and CDR2 SMNVEV (reference sequence). CDR3 size: 14 residues. The CDR3 nucleotides are TGTGCCAGCAGTTTGACCAGCTCCTACAATGAGCAGTTCTTC. Translated, it gives CASSLTSSYNEQFF.

This clonotype has at least ten counts. The rearrangement joins TRBV20-1 to TRBJ2-3, with D possibly called TRBD1 or TRBD2 (7 bases each). Germline V gene lookup returns CDR1 DFQATT and CDR2 SNEGSKA (reference sequence). The V and J ends lost 4 bases and 4 bases respectively, with 18 bases between them. The CDR3 extends over 15 amino acids. CDR3 nucleotide sequence: TGCAGTGCTACAAGACTAGCAGGGGGATCAGATACGCAGTATTTT. Its translation: CSATRLAGGSDTQYF.

This clonotype counts as medium-sized. The chain employs TRBV4-1 and TRBJ1-2; tentatively, D is TRBD1 (5 bases). Trimming cost V 7 bases and J 4 bases, with 19 bases left between them. Germline values: CDR1 MGHRA, CDR2 YSYEKL. The CDR3 extends over 15 amino acids. CDR3 nucleotide sequence: TGCGCCAGCAACTCCGGGACCCAAACCAGCTATGGCTACACCTTC. Translation gives CASNSGTQTSYGYTF.

This clonotype was recorded at least ten times. One junction end disagrees with the germline gene, perhaps due to a read error. The chain carries TRBV20-1 and TRBJ1-2; 7 bases are shared with TRBD1. Germline CDR1 reads DFQATT; CDR2 reads SNEGSKA (reference sequence). The CDR3 covers 10 residues. CDR3 DNA: TGCAGTGCTACTGACAGGGCCGACGCCTTC. This gives the protein CSATDRADAF.

This clonotype was counted at least ten times. The genes are TRBV28 and TRBJ2-7; D uncertain. This CDR3 is built from 12 residues. V lost 6 bases and J lost 2, with 8 bases in between. Germline values: CDR1 MDHEN, CDR2 SYDVKM. The CDR3 loop is CASSARPYEQYF. The CDR3 region has the DNA TGTGCCAGCAGCGCACGCCCCTACGAGCAGTACTTC.

This clonotype counts as medium-sized. J is TRBJ2-7 and V is TRBV25-1, with unresolved D. This CDR3 spans 13 amino acids. Germline assignment: CDR1 MGHDK and CDR2 SYGVNS. V was pared by 5 bases and J by 8 bases, with 16 bases between. Here the CDR3 DNA reads TGTGCCAGCAGTCCACTCGCGTTTGTCCAGCAGTACTTC. The encoded protein is CASSPLAFVQQYF.

This clonotype was found many times. A much larger clonotype is one base distant, so this may be a read error. The chain uses TRBV29-1 and TRBJ1-1; possible D gene TRBD1, 6 bases. The germline V gene encodes CDR1 SQVTM and CDR2 ANQGSEA. V was clipped by 1 base and J by 1 base, with 19 bases between them. CDR3 length: 17 amino acids. The CDR3 coding sequence is TGCAGCGTTGAAGGTCCAACCGGGGGCGATTGGAACACTGAAGCTTTCTTT. Protein sequence: CSVEGPTGGDWNTEAFF.

This clonotype is judged medium-sized. The chain has TRBV7-9 and TRBJ1-1; D unclear. This CDR3 comprises 15 residues. Deletions cut 5 bases from V and 11 bases from J, with 24 bases between. Germline V gives CDR1 SEHNR, CDR2 FQNEAQ (reference sequence). The CDR3 sequence: CASSPLRAHAGEAFF. In DNA form, the CDR3 reads TGTGCCAGCAGCCCCCTTAGGGCCCACGCGGGAGAGGCTTTCTTT.

This clonotype has a count of ten or more. The V gene is TRBV27, the J gene TRBJ1-1, with unresolved D. Trimming took off 5 bases at V and 4 bases at J, with 8 bases between the two ends. This CDR3 has 12 residues. Per the germline V gene, CDR1 is MNHEY and CDR2 is SMNVEV (reference sequence). DNA for the CDR3: TGTGCCAGCAGTGAGGAGTTCACTGAAGCTTTCTTT. This sequence encodes CASSEEFTEAFF.

This clonotype was detected only a few times. The genes are TRBV11-2 and TRBJ1-6; 8 positions match TRBD1. The ends lost 5 bases at V and 7 bases at J; junction bases unmatched: 13. Germline V gives CDR1 SGHAT, CDR2 FQNNGV. This CDR3 spans 17 amino acids. CDR3 amino acids: CASSPIRRQGLNSPLHF. Written as DNA, the CDR3 is TGTGCCAGCAGCCCGATAAGGCGACAGGGGTTGAATTCACCCCTCCACTTT.

This clonotype was counted many times. The chain combines TRBV30 with TRBJ1-1; D is unclear. The CDR3 length is 14 residues. Germline V gene lookup returns CDR1 GTSNPN and CDR2 SVGIG (reference sequence). The ends were cut back, 0 bases at V and 1 base at J, with 9 bases in the middle. CDR3 sequence: CAWSVWQTNTEAFF. The CDR3, as DNA: TGTGCCTGGAGTGTATGGCAAACGAACACTGAAGCTTTCTTT. Variable domain in full (rest from reference TRBV30 and TRBJ1-1): SQTIHQWPATLVQPVGSPLSLECTVEGTSNPNLYWYRQAAGRGLQLLFYSVGIGQISSEVPQNLSASRPQDRQFILSSKKLLLSDSGFYLCAWSVWQTNTEAFFGQGTRLTVV.

This clonotype was observed at least ten times. This sequence joins TRBV7-8 and TRBJ2-7, with 7 bases lining up with TRBD1. The CDR3 contains 16 residues. Losses at the gene ends were 8 bases for V and 0 bases for J; bases not matched to a gene: 13. The germline V gene encodes CDR1 SGHVS and CDR2 FQNEAQ. The CDR3 spells CASQGVEAASSYEQYF. The CDR3 region has the DNA TGTGCCAGCCAGGGGGTGGAGGCCGCGAGCTCCTACGAGCAGTACTTC.

This clonotype was seen repeatedly, ten times or more. The chain couples TRBV10-3 to TRBJ1-2; no firm D call. The germline V and J ends were trimmed by 4 bases and 0 bases, with 9 bases remaining between them. Germline CDR1 is ENHRY and CDR2 is SYGVKD. The CDR3 totals 14 residues. The CDR3 here is CAISGDPANYGYTF. The CDR3 bases are TGTGCCATCAGTGGAGACCCGGCTAACTATGGCTACACCTTC.

The rearrangement links TRBV19 to TRBJ2-2, with a possible D match to TRBD2 (6 bases). The CDR3 covers 16 residues. The V end lost 2 bases, the J end lost 6 bases, and 16 bases lay between the germline ends. Germline lookup yields CDR1 LNHDA and CDR2 SQIVND (reference sequence). The CDR3 DNA is TGTGCCAGTAGTATACTATTCGAGGGAGGTCCCGGGGAGCTGTTTTTT. It yields the protein CASSILFEGGPGELFF.

This clonotype was picked up many times. The genes are TRBV4-3 and TRBJ2-7, with D unclear. The germline V and J ends were trimmed by 0 bases and 3 bases, with 6 bases remaining between them. Germline assignment: CDR1 LGHNA and CDR2 YSLEER. CDR3 length: 13 amino acids. The CDR3, as DNA: TGCGCCAGCAGCCAAGAAGACGGCTACGAGCAGTACTTC. Protein sequence: CASSQEDGYEQYF.

The sample holds many counts of this clonotype. The chain combines TRBV6-6 with TRBJ2-7; 9 nucleotides align to TRBD2. This CDR3 has 20 residues. Germline V lookup: CDR1 MNHNY, CDR2 SVGAGI (reference sequence). V gave up 4 bases and J gave up 1 base; unmatched junction bases: 20. The chain's CDR3 is CASSSTLRREGSHQSYEQYF. CDR3 DNA: TGTGCCAGCAGTTCCACCCTGCGGCGGGAGGGCTCACACCAATCCTACGAGCAGTACTTC.

The sample holds many counts of this clonotype. The chain combines TRBV7-8 with TRBJ2-2, with 9 nucleotides matching TRBD2. Germline V gene lookup returns CDR1 SGHVS and CDR2 FQNEAQ. The V and J ends lost 5 bases and 6 bases, in that order; junction bases with no gene match: 7. The CDR3 is 15 residues long. In DNA form, the CDR3 reads TGTGCCAGCAGCCCACTGGAGCGGGAGGCCGGGGAGCTGTTTTTT. It translates to CASSPLEREAGELFF.

This clonotype occurred a few times. The chain couples TRBV9 to TRBJ1-2; D call uncertain. V lost 4 bases and J lost 0, with 16 bases in between. The CDR3 spans 16 residues. The germline CDR1 and CDR2 sequences are SGDLS and YYNGEE. The CDR3 nucleotides are TGTGCCAGCAGCCCCACCGTGGGCGAAACTAACTATGGCTACACCTTC. Protein sequence: CASSPTVGETNYGYTF.

This clonotype was counted at least ten times. The chain combines TRBV7-3 with TRBJ2-3, with 7 bases that match TRBD2. Germline CDR1 and CDR2: SGHTA and FQGTGA. The CDR3 sequence is 15 residues long. Trimming took 4 bases from V and 0 from J; bases not matched to a gene: 4. CDR3 DNA: TGTGCCAGCAGCTCTAGCGGTTCTAGCACAGATACGCAGTATTTT. The encoded protein is CASSSSGSSTDTQYF.

This clonotype was recorded many times. The J gene is TRBJ2-7, the V gene TRBV6-5, with a possible D match to TRBD1 (5 bases). Germline values: CDR1 MNHEY, CDR2 SVGAGI. The V end was cut by 8 bases, the J end by 1 base, with 12 bases between. The CDR3 length is 13 residues. CDR3 nucleotide sequence: TGTGCCAGCGGGGCAGGGCGATCCTACGAGCAGTACTTC. Amino acids: CASGAGRSYEQYF.

At least ten counts were recorded for this clonotype. The V gene is TRBV29-1, the J gene TRBJ1-1, with a weak D call TRBD1 (6 bases). The CDR3 covers 12 residues. Germline V gene sequence: CDR1 SQVTM, CDR2 ANQGSEA. Trimming removed 6 bases from V and 1 base from J, with 9 bases in between. CDR3: CSVSRGNTEAFF. CDR3 DNA sequence: TGCAGCGTCTCCAGGGGGAACACTGAAGCTTTCTTT.

This clonotype was counted many times. The V gene is TRBV9, the J gene TRBJ2-7; a weak D match, TRBD1 (6 bases). V was cut by 4 bases and J by 7 bases, with 12 bases left in between. Germline lookup yields CDR1 SGDLS and CDR2 YYNGEE. The CDR3 runs to 12 residues. The CDR3, as DNA: TGTGCCAGCAGCCCTGGACAGAGGGAGCAGTACTTC. Protein: CASSPGQREQYF.